This T cell receptor beta chain was recovered during a study of control samples from healthy donors and cancer patients. Clones were sequenced by immunoSEQ multiplex PCR, and TCRdb holds only the in-frame ones, with some missing. Counted here are around 71,000 clones, about 87% occurring once; the ten biggest clones make up approximately 2.1%. This clone was seen more than once but under ten times. Germline values: CDR1 LGHDT, CDR2 YNNKEL (reference sequence). The CDR3 runs to 13 residues. The V end was cut by 6 bases, the J end by 0 bases, with 8 bases between. The TCR comes from a woman aged 45-65 years with head and neck cancer. The sequenced sample was PBMCs. The chain links TRBV3-1 (or the pseudogene TRBV3-2) to TRBJ1-1; D is ambiguous. The CDR3 sequence is CASRPDLNTEAFF. The CDR3 bases are TGTGCCAGCAGACCCGACCTGAACACTGAAGCTTTCTTT.